This T cell receptor beta chain is drawn from a study of cytomegalovirus exposure and HLA in healthy donors. PCR used 60 Vbeta primers and 13 Jbeta primers. Some clones are missing from TCRdb's copy, which holds only in-frame ones; the method was immunoSEQ multiplex PCR. The sample records about 35,000 clones, approximately 79% being singletons. The CDR3 covers 14 residues. Germline V gene sequence: CDR1 SGHKS, CDR2 YYEKEE (reference sequence). Trimming pared 4 bases from V and 5 bases from J, leaving 15 bases between. Comments on this clone: Its antigen is still unknown.

Study outcomes and limitations: Previously analyzed data showed that most TCR beta V segments were productive at a frequency of about 87% or about 30%.

The chain links TRBV5-5 to TRBJ2-5; TRBD2 might be the D (5 bases). Sequencing input: PBMCs. The TCR sequence derives from a woman in her 30s in good health and CMV-seropositive. The CDR3: CASSPGSIWETQYF. CDR3 sequence (DNA): TGTGCCAGCAGCCCGGGGTCGATTTGGGAGACCCAGTACTTC.